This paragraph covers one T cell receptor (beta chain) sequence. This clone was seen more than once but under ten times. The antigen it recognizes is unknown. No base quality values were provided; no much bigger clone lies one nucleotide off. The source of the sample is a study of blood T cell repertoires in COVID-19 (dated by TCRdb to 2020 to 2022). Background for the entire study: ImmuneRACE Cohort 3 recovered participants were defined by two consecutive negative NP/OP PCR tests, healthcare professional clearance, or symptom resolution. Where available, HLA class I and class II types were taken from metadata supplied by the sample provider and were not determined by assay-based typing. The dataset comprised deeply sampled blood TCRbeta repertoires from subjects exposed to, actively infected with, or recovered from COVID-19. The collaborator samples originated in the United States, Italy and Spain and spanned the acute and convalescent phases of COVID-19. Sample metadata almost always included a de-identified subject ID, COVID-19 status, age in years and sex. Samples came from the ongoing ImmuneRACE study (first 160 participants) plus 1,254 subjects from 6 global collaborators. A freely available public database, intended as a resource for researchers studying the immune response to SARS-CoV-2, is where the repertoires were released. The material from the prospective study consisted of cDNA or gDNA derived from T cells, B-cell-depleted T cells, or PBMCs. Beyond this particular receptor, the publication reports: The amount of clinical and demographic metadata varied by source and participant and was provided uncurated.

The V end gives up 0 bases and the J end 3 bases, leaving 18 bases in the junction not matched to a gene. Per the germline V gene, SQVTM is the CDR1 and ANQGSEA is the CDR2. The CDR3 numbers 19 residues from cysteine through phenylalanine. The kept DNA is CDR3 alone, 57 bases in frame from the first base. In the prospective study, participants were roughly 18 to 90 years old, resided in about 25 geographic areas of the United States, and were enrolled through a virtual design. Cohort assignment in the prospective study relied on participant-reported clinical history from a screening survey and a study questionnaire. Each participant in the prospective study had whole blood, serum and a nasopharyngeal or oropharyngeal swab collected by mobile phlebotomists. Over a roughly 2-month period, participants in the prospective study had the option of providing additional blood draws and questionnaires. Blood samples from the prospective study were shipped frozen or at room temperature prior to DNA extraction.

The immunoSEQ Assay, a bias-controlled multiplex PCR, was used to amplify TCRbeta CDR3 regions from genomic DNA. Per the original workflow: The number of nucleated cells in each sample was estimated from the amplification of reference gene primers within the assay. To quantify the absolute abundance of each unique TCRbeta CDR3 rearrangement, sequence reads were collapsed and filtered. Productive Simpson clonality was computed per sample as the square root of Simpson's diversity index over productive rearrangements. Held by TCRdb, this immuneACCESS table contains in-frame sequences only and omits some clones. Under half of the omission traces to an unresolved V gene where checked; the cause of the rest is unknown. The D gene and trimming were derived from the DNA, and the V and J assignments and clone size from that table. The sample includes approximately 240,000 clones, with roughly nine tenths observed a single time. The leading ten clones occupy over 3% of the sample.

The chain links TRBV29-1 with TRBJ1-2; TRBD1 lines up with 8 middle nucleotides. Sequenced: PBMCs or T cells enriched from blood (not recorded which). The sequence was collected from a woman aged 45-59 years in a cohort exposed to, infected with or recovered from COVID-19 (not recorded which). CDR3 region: CSVEDQTRTGRGGYYGYTF. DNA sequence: TGCAGCGTTGAAGACCAAACCCGGACAGGGCGCGGGGGTTACTATGGCTACACCTTC.